This T cell receptor beta chain was captured in a study of blood T cell repertoires in COVID-19 (dated by TCRdb to 2019 to 2021). About the investigation overall: Samples covering the acute and convalescent phases of COVID-19 were provided by collaborators in the United States, Italy and Spain. The material from the prospective study consisted of cDNA or gDNA derived from T cells, B-cell-depleted T cells, or PBMCs. Subjects who had been exposed to COVID-19, were actively infected with it, or had recovered from it provided the deeply sampled blood TCRbeta repertoires that made up the dataset. The repertoires were made available in a free public database intended to serve as a resource for research on the immune response to SARS-CoV-2. The samples were drawn from two sources: the first 160 participants of the ongoing ImmuneRACE study, and 1,254 subjects contributed by 6 global collaborators. Sample metadata almost always included a de-identified subject ID, COVID-19 status, age in years and sex. Where HLA class I and class II types were available, the types were taken from metadata supplied by the sample provider, not from assay-based typing.

The immunoSEQ Assay, a bias-controlled multiplex PCR, was used to amplify TCRbeta CDR3 regions from genomic DNA. In the paper's pipeline: Within the assay, amplification of reference gene primers was used to estimate how many nucleated cells each sample contained. Sequence reads were collapsed and filtered to measure the absolute abundance of every unique TCRbeta CDR3 rearrangement. For each sample, productive Simpson clonality was calculated by taking the square root of Simpson's diversity index across productive rearrangements. TCRdb took over this immuneACCESS table, retaining in-frame rearrangements with V and J assigned. Such tables are incomplete; in checked studies, under half of the missing clones stem from an unresolved V gene, and the remainder is unexplained. That table supplies the V and J calls and clone size; D and trimming were determined from the DNA. A total of 45,000 or so clones appear in this sample, 85% to 90% of them only once. The ten largest clonotypes hold 10% to 15% of the sample.

Points the paper makes about the study in general: Clinical and demographic metadata were provided uncurated, with the amount varying by source and participant.

Here V drops 3 bases and J drops 4 bases, and the junction holds 5 bases not matched to any gene. There are 15 amino acids in the CDR3, from cysteine to phenylalanine inclusive. Only CDR3 DNA is held: 45 bases, read in frame from base 1. The germline V gene (reference sequence) provides CDR1 SGHNT and CDR2 YYREEE. About this clone: Its antigen remains unidentified. No quality values exist for individual bases; no much larger clone is one base distant.

Each collaborating institution followed its own protocols to collect whole blood in K2EDTA tubes. Collaborator samples were shipped for TCRbeta analysis as frozen whole blood, isolated PBMCs, or DNA extracted from either sample type. The sample was peripheral blood. This receptor was identified in an elderly man with acute or convalescent COVID-19. The chain employs TRBV5-4 and TRBJ1-5, and TRBD1 aligns with 9 junction nucleotides. This receptor has the CDR3 CASSSRDRENQPQHF. The DNA sequence follows: TGTGCCAGCAGCTCTCGGGACAGGGAAAATCAGCCCCAGCATTTT.